This is a list of T cell receptor beta chains from one sample in a study of T cell changes during pregnancy in multiple sclerosis. Sequencing used immunoSEQ multiplex PCR; TCRdb keeps in-frame clones, though not all of them. Of some 41,000 clones in the sample, 88% are singletons; the top ten hold about 4%. The starting material was CD8+ T cells from peripheral blood mononuclear cells, obtained in the first trimester of pregnancy. The receptors stem from a female donor with multiple sclerosis, enrolled in a pregnancy study. CDR3s include the opening cysteine and the closing phenylalanine or tryptophan. Fields, in order: J gene, clone size, D gene, V gene, CDR3 protein, CDR3 DNA. A D gene is named only where the DNA matches it firmly. Only part of the rows carry a size: once, few, many, or a class if the clone is expanded.

J: TRBJ1-1
size: NA
D: NA
V: TRBV4-2
CDR3: CASSSEGLVNTEAFF
DNA: TGTGCCAGCAGCTCGGAGGGGTTAGTGAACACTGAAGCTTTCTTT

J: TRBJ2-5
size: NA
D: NA
V: TRBV30
CDR3: CAWSTGGLETQYF
DNA: TGTGCCTGGAGTACGGGGGGCTTGGAGACCCAGTACTTC

J: TRBJ1-1
size: NA
D: NA
V: TRBV5-8
CDR3: CASSLSLGRGAFF
DNA: TGTGCCAGCAGCTTGTCCCTCGGTCGGGGAGCTTTCTTT

J: TRBJ1-4
size: few
D: NA
V: TRBV6-5
CDR3: CASRLPGGDEKLFF
DNA: TGTGCCAGCAGATTACCGGGAGGGGATGAAAAACTGTTTTTT

J: TRBJ1-2
size: NA
D: NA
V: TRBV9
CDR3: CASSAGYGYTF
DNA: TGTGCCAGCAGCGCAGGCTATGGCTACACCTTC

J: TRBJ2-5
size: NA
D: TRBD2
V: TRBV7-7
CDR3: CASSCMPPGGGLLLIAETQYF
DNA: TGTGCTAGCAGCTGCATGCCTCCTGGCGGGGGGCTCTTACTCATTGCGGAGACCCAGTACTTC

J: TRBJ1-5
size: NA
D: NA
V: TRBV7-9
CDR3: CASSSGNQPQHF
DNA: TGTGCCAGCAGCTCAGGCAATCAGCCCCAGCATTTT

J: TRBJ1-5
size: NA
D: NA
V: TRBV27
CDR3: CASSLRQGWQPQHF
DNA: TGTGCCAGCAGTTTAAGGCAGGGGTGGCAGCCCCAGCATTTT

J: TRBJ1-5
size: NA
D: NA
V: TRBV27
CDR3: CASSPAGENQPQHF
DNA: TGTGCCAGCAGTCCAGCGGGGGAAAATCAGCCCCAGCATTTT

J: TRBJ1-1
size: NA
D: NA
V: TRBV30
CDR3: CAWSGPSVKAFF
DNA: TGTGCCTGGAGTGGGCCCTCAGTAAAAGCTTTCTTT

J: TRBJ1-6
size: once
D: NA
V: TRBV11-2
CDR3: CASSPISGWGEKNSPLHF
DNA: TGTGCCAGCAGCCCGATCTCCGGGTGGGGGGAAAAGAATTCACCCCTCCACTTT

J: TRBJ2-3
size: NA
D: NA
V: TRBV4-3
CDR3: CASSQGGDTQYF
DNA: TGCGCCAGCAGCCAAGGAGGGGATACGCAGTATTTT

J: TRBJ1-3
size: NA
D: NA
V: TRBV6-6
CDR3: CASRDNQPNTIYF
DNA: TGTGCCAGCCGGGACAATCAACCAAACACCATATATTTT

J: TRBJ2-1
size: once
D: TRBD2
V: TRBV12-5
CDR3: CASGPPSGGAFNEQFF
DNA: TGTGCTAGTGGTCCGCCTAGCGGGGGGGCGTTTAATGAGCAGTTCTTC

J: TRBJ2-7
size: NA
D: TRBD2
V: TRBV29-1
CDR3: CSVITGGGPEQYF
DNA: TGCAGCGTGATTACGGGAGGGGGACCCGAGCAGTACTTC

J: TRBJ1-2
size: NA
D: TRBD1
V: TRBV11-3
CDR3: CASSPTPGGGYTF
DNA: TGTGCCAGCAGCCCTACCCCAGGGGGCGGCTACACCTTC

J: TRBJ2-1
size: NA
D: NA
V: TRBV27
CDR3: CASSWRQGAEQFF
DNA: TGTGCCAGCAGTTGGCGACAAGGGGCCGAGCAGTTCTTC

J: TRBJ2-7
size: NA
D: NA
V: TRBV7-9
CDR3: CASSHRGTDEQYF
DNA: TGTGCCAGCAGCCATCGCGGGACGGACGAGCAGTACTTC

J: TRBJ1-1
size: many
D: TRBD1
V: TRBV9
CDR3: CASSVSGTGTINTEAFF
DNA: TGTGCCAGCAGCGTATCAGGGACAGGGACTATTAACACTGAAGCTTTCTTT

J: TRBJ2-7
size: NA
D: TRBD2
V: TRBV7-2
CDR3: CASSFSGGAYEQYF
DNA: TGTGCCAGCAGCTTTAGCGGGGGGGCCTACGAGCAGTACTTC

J: TRBJ2-3
size: NA
D: NA
V: TRBV5-1
CDR3: CASRVPGDTQYF
DNA: TGCGCCAGCAGGGTGCCGGGGGATACGCAGTATTTT

J: TRBJ2-5
size: NA
D: TRBD2
V: TRBV7-9
CDR3: CASSFGVGGAEETQYF
DNA: TGTGCCAGCAGCTTCGGAGTCGGGGGGGCCGAGGAGACCCAGTACTTC

J: TRBJ2-7
size: NA
D: TRBD1
V: TRBV7-2
CDR3: CASSFPGTGYLSYEQYF
DNA: TGTGCCAGCAGCTTCCCCGGGACAGGCTACCTCTCCTACGAGCAGTACTTC

J: TRBJ2-1
size: NA
D: NA
V: TRBV6-4
CDR3: CASSRDNYNEQFF
DNA: TGTGCCAGCAGTCGGGACAACTACAATGAGCAGTTCTTC